This T cell receptor (beta chain) derives from a study of blood T cells in healthy people across ages. Turning to this clonotype: Its target is unknown.

The second PCR ran about 6 to 12 cycles with a sample-barcoded 5' primer and J-beta primers. TCRdb called the 5' RACE reads again in MiXCR, with one record for every CDR3 protein. The sample consists of fewer than 900,000 distinct CDR3 sequences, about 37% of them appearing once. Germline lookup yields CDR1 SGHRS and CDR2 YFSETQ. Trimming cost V 2 bases and J 3 bases, with 16 bases left between them. CDR3 size: 16 residues. Overall study findings and caveats: No one knew whether donors had CMV, which possibly confounded expanded clonotype changes. Higher diversity and more naive CD4+ cells were features of long-lived donors, compared to aged donors.

The sample comprised blood. The receptor comes from a man younger than 30 in good health. The chain links TRBV5-1 to TRBJ2-3, with D unresolved. CDR3 region: CASSFSGGVGTDTQYF. The DNA of the CDR3 is TGCGCCAGCAGCTTTTCGGGCGGAGTTGGTACAGATACGCAGTATTTT.